The entry below describes one T cell receptor (beta chain). This record belongs to a study of blood T cell repertoires in COVID-19. Turning to the study itself: COVID-19 samples from acute and convalescent phases originated in the United States, Italy and Spain. T cells, B-cell-depleted T cells, or PBMCs supplied cDNA or gDNA.

Study processing details: Estimates of nucleated cell counts were drawn from the amplification of reference gene primers. TCRdb keeps only in-frame clones here, not all; method: immunoSEQ multiplex PCR. D and trimming come from the DNA, and the V and J calls and clone size come from that table. This table holds approximately 85,000 clones, 80% to 90% found once. The material sequenced was peripheral blood. The clonotype originates from a man aged 45-65 years with active or convalescent COVID-19.

The CDR3: CASSQELAGNYGYTF. CDR3 sequence (DNA): TGCGCCAGCAGCCAAGAATTGGCGGGAAACTATGGCTACACCTTC. The chain uses TRBV4-3 and TRBJ1-2; D remains unclear. The V and J ends lost 0 bases and 2 bases respectively, with 10 bases between them. Germline-derived CDR1 and CDR2 are LGHNA and YSLEER. There are 15 residues in the CDR3.